Listed here are 6 T cell receptor beta chains from one sample, sequenced in a study of blood T cell repertoires in COVID-19. The assay was immunoSEQ multiplex PCR, and TCRdb's table has in-frame clones only and misses some. In the table there are 70,000 to 85,000 clones, around 82% of which are singletons. The sequenced material came from peripheral blood. The receptor set was obtained from a human donor in a cohort sampled during active COVID-19.

V is TRBV3-1 (or the pseudogene TRBV3-2) and J is TRBJ1-5, with D tentatively TRBD1 (5 bases). The CDR3 loop spans 14 amino acids. Germline V lookup: CDR1 LGHDT, CDR2 YNNKEL (reference sequence). V dropped 5 bases and J dropped 7 bases, with 15 bases sitting between them. CDR3 loop: CASSETPGFQPQHF. The CDR3, as DNA: TGTGCCAGCAGCGAAACCCCAGGGTTCCAGCCCCAGCATTTT.

In this sample, this clone turned up a few times. The V call is TRBV15, the J call TRBJ2-1, with 7 bases fitting TRBD1. Losses at the gene ends were 4 bases for V and 7 bases for J; bases not matched to a gene: 10. CDR3 size: 15 residues. Germline lookup yields CDR1 LNHNV and CDR2 YYDKDF (reference sequence). This CDR3 is CATSTRQGVLNEQFF. CDR3 in DNA: TGTGCCACCAGCACCCGACAGGGTGTCCTAAATGAGCAGTTCTTC.

This chain uses TRBV19 with TRBJ1-2; D might be TRBD1 (5 bases). CDR3 length: 11 residues. Germline CDR1 is LNHDA and CDR2 is SQIVND (reference sequence). Trimming shortened V by 6 bases and J by 8 bases, and 10 bases separated the two germline ends. The CDR3 coding sequence is TGTGCCAGTAGGACAACAGGAGGCTACACCTTC. It specifies CASRTTGGYTF.

The genes are TRBV19 and TRBJ2-5; 7 nucleotides line up with TRBD1. Germline assignment: CDR1 LNHDA and CDR2 SQIVND (reference sequence). Trimming took 3 bases from V and 5 from J; bases not matched to a gene: 15. The CDR3 totals 17 residues. CDR3 loop: CASSMNGNRGFSETQYF. CDR3 nucleotide sequence: TGTGCCAGTAGTATGAACGGTAACAGGGGATTTTCGGAGACCCAGTACTTC. The variable domain in full, completed from reference TRBV19 and TRBJ2-5, reads DGGITQSPKYLFRKEGQNVTLSCEQNLNHDAMYWYRQDPGQGLRLIYYSQIVNDFQKGDIAEGYSVSREKKESFPLTVTSAQKNPTAFYLCASSMNGNRGFSETQYFGPGTRLLVL.

J is TRBJ2-7 and V is TRBV5-1, with 7 bases fitting TRBD2. J gave up 5 bases and V 4 bases, and 12 bases lay outside the gene matches. CDR1 is SGHRS and CDR2 is YFSETQ in the germline V gene. The CDR3 length is 15 residues. CDR3 nucleotides: TGCGCCAGCAGCCCAAGGGGAGGGGCACCCCACGAGCAGTACTTC. This gives the protein CASSPRGGAPHEQYF.

The V and J genes are TRBV21-1 and TRBJ2-7; the tabulated D call, TRBD2, remains unverified against the DNA. TRBV21-1 is designated a pseudogene. The length of the CDR3 is 18 residues. This CDR3 is CASSNKGPSGGPTYEQYF. DNA of the CDR3: TGTGCCAGCAGCAACAAAGGTCCGAGCGGGGGGCCGACCTACGAGCAGTACTTC.